The subject of this entry is one T cell receptor beta chain. These data originate in a study of technical replicates of blood from a few donors. The CDR3 contains 14 residues. Germline V gives CDR1 MNHEY, CDR2 SMNVEV (reference sequence). After removal of 3 bases from V and 0 bases from J, the junction contained 0 bases not matched to a gene. Produced via immunoSEQ multiplex PCR; TCRdb's table is partial and in-frame only. This sample has under 75,000 clones, with 86% found just once. The chain is built from TRBV27 and TRBJ2-3, with 7 bases fitting TRBD1. The sequence derives from a human donor in good health. Some clones in this sample may be carry-over from other donors' samples. The sample comprised PBMCs. CDR3 bases: TGTGCCAGCAGTTTCAGGGGGAGCACAGATACGCAGTATTTT. Translating gives CASSFRGSTDTQYF.